Sequencing of this T cell receptor beta chain was carried out in a study of T cell repertoires in cytomegalovirus infection. Study at large: Recently identified HLA-C-restricted CMV epitopes were among the peptides used. Indicated by public TCR beta signatures were CMV infection and matching HLA type. General study points: Carriers of CMV plus the relevant HLA were identified by cumulative public TCR beta family frequency. There were HLA-C-restricted CMV-specific TCR beta clonotypes dominating the ex vivo response.

By sample share, this clonotype is medium-sized (0.01 to 0.1%). Its target is not known. TCRdb reprocessed the reads with MiXCR, giving one entry per CDR3 protein. The table shows around 49,000 distinct CDR3 sequences, with more than 15% occurring only once. The CDR3 spans 13 residues. Trimming removed 6 bases at V and 9 bases at J, with 15 bases between. Sequenced here: CD8+ T cells from cultured PBMCs, sampled from culture after CMV antigen stimulation. This TCR was sampled from a human donor in good health (CMV status not recorded). Some clones in this sample may be carry-over from other donors' samples. The rearrangement joins TRBV12-3 or TRBV12-4 to TRBJ2-1; tentatively, D is TRBD2 (6 bases). For the CDR3, the DNA is TGTGCCAGCAGGTTCCTGACTAGAGGTGAGCAGTTCTTC. It codes for CASRFLTRGEQFF.